One sample yielded the 8 T cell receptor beta chains listed below, sequenced in a study of CD8 T cells in ankylosing spondylitis. Each CDR3 protein gets one entry after TCRdb re-called the 5' RACE reads with MiXCR. The sample has approximately 35,000 distinct CDR3 sequences; about an eighth are singletons. Sequencing was done on a sample of synovial fluid, either unsorted or a sorted T cell fraction (not recorded which). Source of these receptors: a male donor with ankylosing spondylitis.

This clonotype occurred many times. V usage is TRBV29-1 and J usage is TRBJ2-3, with a weak D call TRBD2 (5 bases). The CDR3 totals 12 residues. CDR1 is SQVTM, CDR2 ANQGSEA, per germline. Trimming took 3 bases from V and 5 from J, leaving 9 bases between them. The CDR3 is CSVDGRGDTQYF. The CDR3 DNA is TGCAGCGTTGATGGTCGGGGAGATACGCAGTATTTT.

This clonotype occurred many times. This chain uses TRBV6-1 with TRBJ1-5; TRBD1 might be the D (5 bases). The CDR3 has 14 residues. Trimming took 6 bases from V and 7 from J, leaving 16 bases between them. Germline CDR1 MNHNS, CDR2 SASEGT. The CDR3, as DNA: TGTGCCAGCAGCCTCACAGGAATGGGGCAGCCCCAGCATTTT. This codes for CASSLTGMGQPQHF.

This clonotype was observed a few times. The chain employs TRBV6-2 or TRBV6-3 and TRBJ2-7, with 7 bases matching TRBD1. The germline V gene encodes CDR1 MNHEY and CDR2 SVGEGT. The CDR3 is 15 residues long. The ends lost 2 bases at V and 3 bases at J; junction bases unmatched: 7. The CDR3 here is CASSYTGTAVYEQYF. CDR3 coding DNA: TGTGCCAGCAGTTACACCGGGACAGCAGTCTACGAGCAGTACTTC.

This sequence joins TRBV19 and TRBJ2-1, with 8 nucleotides matching TRBD2. This CDR3 is built from 16 residues. V shed 5 bases and J 4 bases; nucleotides not matched to a gene: 10. Germline loops: CDR1 LNHDA, CDR2 SQIVND (reference sequence). The CDR3 coding sequence is TGTGCCAGTAGTGAACTTAGCGGGAAGTCTTACAATGAGCAGTTCTTC. This sequence encodes CASSELSGKSYNEQFF.

This clonotype appeared a few times. J is TRBJ2-7 and V is TRBV20-1; 8 positions agree with TRBD1. Germline loops: CDR1 DFQATT, CDR2 SNEGSKA (reference sequence). The V segment lost 6 bases and the J segment 0 bases; nucleotides outside the gene matches: 10. The CDR3 consists of 15 residues. CDR3 loop: CSAYPGQESSYEQYF. The CDR3 region has the DNA TGCAGTGCATATCCGGGACAGGAAAGCTCCTACGAGCAGTACTTC.

The table lists this clonotype with many counts. CDR3 bases: TGCGCCAGCAGCCAGGGGACAGGGATTTACAATGAGCAGTTCTTC. Translated, it gives CASSQGTGIYNEQFF. The V gene is TRBV4-3, the J gene TRBJ2-1; 9 bases are a match to TRBD1. Germline V gives CDR1 LGHNA, CDR2 YSLEER. The CDR3 has 15 amino acids. With 3 bases clipped from V and 4 bases from J, the junction kept 4 bases outside the gene matches.

This clonotype was seen only a few times. V and J are TRBV5-1 and TRBJ2-1; possibly TRBD2 for D (5 bases). The CDR3 sequence is 15 residues long. Looked up from germline, CDR1 is SGHRS and CDR2 is YFSETQ. V shed 4 bases and J shed 5 bases, with 16 bases lying between them. This chain's CDR3 is CASSPLSGKHNEQFF. CDR3 bases: TGCGCCAGCAGCCCACTCTCGGGGAAACACAATGAGCAGTTCTTC.

This clonotype was seen repeatedly, ten times or more. The chain joins TRBV12-3 or TRBV12-4 to TRBJ2-3; D is undetermined. The CDR3 has 14 amino acids. The V end was cut by 7 bases, the J end by 2 bases, with 13 bases between. CDR3 sequence (DNA): TGTGCCAGCACCAGGACGGATACCACAGATACGCAGTATTTT. It specifies CASTRTDTTDTQYF.